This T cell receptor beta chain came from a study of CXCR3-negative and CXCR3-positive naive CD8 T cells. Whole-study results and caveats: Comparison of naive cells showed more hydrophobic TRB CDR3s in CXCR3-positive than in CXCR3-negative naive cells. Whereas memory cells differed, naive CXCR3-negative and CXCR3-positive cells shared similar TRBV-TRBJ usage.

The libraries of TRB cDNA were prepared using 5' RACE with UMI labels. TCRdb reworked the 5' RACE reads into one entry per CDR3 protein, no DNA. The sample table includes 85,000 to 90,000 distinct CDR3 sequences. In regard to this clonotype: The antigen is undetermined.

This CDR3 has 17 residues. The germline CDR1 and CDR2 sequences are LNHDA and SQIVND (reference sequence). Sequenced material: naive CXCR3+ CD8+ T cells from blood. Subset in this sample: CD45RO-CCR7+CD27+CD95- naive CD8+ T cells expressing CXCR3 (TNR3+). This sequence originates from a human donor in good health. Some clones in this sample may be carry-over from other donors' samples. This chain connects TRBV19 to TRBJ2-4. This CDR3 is CASSIEYRDLAKNIQYF.